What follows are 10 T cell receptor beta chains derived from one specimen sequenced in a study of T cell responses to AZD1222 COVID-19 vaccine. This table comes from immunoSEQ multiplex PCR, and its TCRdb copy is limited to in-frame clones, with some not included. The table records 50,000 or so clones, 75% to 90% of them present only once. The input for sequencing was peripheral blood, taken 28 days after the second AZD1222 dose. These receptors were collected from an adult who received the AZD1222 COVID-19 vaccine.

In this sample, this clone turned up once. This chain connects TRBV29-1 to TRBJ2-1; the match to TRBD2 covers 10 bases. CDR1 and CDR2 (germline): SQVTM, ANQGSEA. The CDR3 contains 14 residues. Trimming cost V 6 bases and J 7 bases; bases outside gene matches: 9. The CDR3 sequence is CSVIPSGSGNEQFF. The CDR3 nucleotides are TGCAGCGTCATTCCTAGCGGGAGTGGAAATGAGCAGTTCTTC.

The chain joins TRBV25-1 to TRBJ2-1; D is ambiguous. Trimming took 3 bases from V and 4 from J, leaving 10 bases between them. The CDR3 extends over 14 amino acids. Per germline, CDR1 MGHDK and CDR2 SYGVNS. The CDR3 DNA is TGTGCCAGCAGTGACTACCGGGCTTACAATGAGCAGTTCTTC. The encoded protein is CASSDYRAYNEQFF.

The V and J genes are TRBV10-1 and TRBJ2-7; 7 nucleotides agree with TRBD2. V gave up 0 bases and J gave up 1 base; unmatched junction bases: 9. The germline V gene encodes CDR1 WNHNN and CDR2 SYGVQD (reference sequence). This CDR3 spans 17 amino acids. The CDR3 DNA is TGCGCCAGCAGTGAGTCCCACGGACTAGGGGTTTCCTACGAGCAGTACTTC. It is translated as CASSESHGLGVSYEQYF.

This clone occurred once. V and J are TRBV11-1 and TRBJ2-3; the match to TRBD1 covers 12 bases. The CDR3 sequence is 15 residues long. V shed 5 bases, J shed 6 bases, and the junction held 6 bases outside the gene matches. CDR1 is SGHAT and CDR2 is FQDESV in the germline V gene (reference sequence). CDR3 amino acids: CASSLGQGASDTQYF. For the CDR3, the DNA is TGTGCCAGCAGCCTGGGACAGGGGGCTTCGGATACGCAGTATTTT.

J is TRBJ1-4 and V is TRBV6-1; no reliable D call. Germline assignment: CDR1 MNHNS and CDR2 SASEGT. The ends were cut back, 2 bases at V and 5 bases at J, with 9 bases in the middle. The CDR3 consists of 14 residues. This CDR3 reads CASSEWGQNEKLFF. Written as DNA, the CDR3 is TGTGCCAGCAGTGAATGGGGTCAGAATGAAAAACTGTTTTTT.

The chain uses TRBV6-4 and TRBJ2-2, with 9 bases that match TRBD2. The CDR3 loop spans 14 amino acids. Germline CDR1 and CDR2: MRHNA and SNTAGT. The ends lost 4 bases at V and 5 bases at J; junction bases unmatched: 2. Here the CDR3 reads CASSGSGRTGELFF. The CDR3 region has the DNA TGTGCCAGCAGTGGTAGCGGGAGAACCGGGGAGCTGTTTTTT.

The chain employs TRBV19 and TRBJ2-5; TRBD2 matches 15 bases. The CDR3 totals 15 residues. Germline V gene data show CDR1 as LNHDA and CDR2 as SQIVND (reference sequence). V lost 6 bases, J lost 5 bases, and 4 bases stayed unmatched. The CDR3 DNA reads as TGTGCCAGTAGCTTCGGACTAGCGGGGGGGGAGACCCAGTACTTC. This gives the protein CASSFGLAGGETQYF.

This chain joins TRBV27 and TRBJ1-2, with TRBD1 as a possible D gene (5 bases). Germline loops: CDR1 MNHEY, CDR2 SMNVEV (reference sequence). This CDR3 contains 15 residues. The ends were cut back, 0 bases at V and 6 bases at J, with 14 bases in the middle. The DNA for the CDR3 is TGTGCCAGCAGTTTATCAGGTCAGGGCCGAAATGGCTACACCTTC. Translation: CASSLSGQGRNGYTF.

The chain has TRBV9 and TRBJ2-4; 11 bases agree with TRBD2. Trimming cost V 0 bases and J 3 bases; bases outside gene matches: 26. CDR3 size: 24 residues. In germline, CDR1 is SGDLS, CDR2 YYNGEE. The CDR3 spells CASSVVLGWLVLAGGPLNKNIQYF. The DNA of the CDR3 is TGTGCCAGCAGCGTAGTCCTGGGATGGTTAGTCCTAGCGGGAGGCCCGCTGAACAAAAACATTCAGTACTTC.

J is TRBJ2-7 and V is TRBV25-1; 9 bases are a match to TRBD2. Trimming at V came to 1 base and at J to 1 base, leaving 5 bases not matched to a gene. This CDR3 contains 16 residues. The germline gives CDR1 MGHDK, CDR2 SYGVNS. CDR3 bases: TGTGCCAGCAGTGAATGGGGTAGCGGGGGTTCCTACGAGCAGTACTTC. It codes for CASSEWGSGGSYEQYF.